Shown below are 5 T cell receptor beta chains from a single sample sequenced in a study of blood T cell repertoires in COVID-19. Libraries were prepared by immunoSEQ multiplex PCR; TCRdb keeps only in-frame clonotypes and omits some of them. This table holds about 160,000 clones, 60% to 85% found once. Material: peripheral blood. The receptors come from a man between 60 and 75 years old with acute or convalescent COVID-19.

The rearrangement links TRBV4-3 to TRBJ1-1, with 7 nucleotides matching TRBD1. Germline V gene lookup returns CDR1 LGHNA and CDR2 YSLEER. The CDR3 has 18 amino acids. With 0 bases clipped from V and 1 base from J, the junction kept 11 bases outside the gene matches. This chain's CDR3 is CASSQEPLGGSRNTEAFF. As DNA, the CDR3 is TGCGCCAGCAGCCAAGAACCACTAGGGGGCAGCCGGAACACTGAAGCTTTCTTT.

This chain links TRBV30 with TRBJ2-7; TRBD2 aligns across 9 bases. The germline CDR1 and CDR2 sequences are GTSNPN and SVGIG (reference sequence). V trimming: 0 bases; J trimming: 5 bases; junction bases outside the gene matches: 5. The CDR3 covers 14 residues. Written as DNA, the CDR3 is TGTGCCTGGAGTGTTCTAGCGGGGAAAAACGAGCAGTACTTC. Amino acid sequence: CAWSVLAGKNEQYF.

The V and J genes are TRBV21-1 and TRBJ2-7; the D segment call TRBD1 is taken from the table without a DNA check. TRBV21-1 is annotated as a pseudogene. This CDR3 has 15 amino acids. CDR3 residues: CASSHTGGFSYEQYF. In DNA form, the CDR3 reads TGTGCCAGCAGCCATACAGGGGGTTTCTCCTACGAGCAGTACTTC.

This clone was seen more than once but under ten times. The chain uses TRBV2 and TRBJ1-2, with D hard to call. V shed 2 bases and J shed 4 bases, with 14 bases lying between them. CDR1 is SNHLY, CDR2 FYNNEI, per germline. The CDR3 is 15 amino acids. The CDR3: CASSELGVQLYGYTF. The CDR3, as DNA: TGTGCCAGCAGTGAACTCGGGGTCCAGCTCTATGGCTACACCTTC.

The gene calls are TRBV5-1 and TRBJ2-5, with TRBD2 as a possible D gene (6 bases). The CDR3 covers 13 residues. Germline CDR1 and CDR2: SGHRS and YFSETQ. The ends were cut back, 3 bases at V and 4 bases at J, with 10 bases in the middle. The CDR3 sequence is CASSSGLLETQYF. The DNA for the CDR3 is TGCGCCAGCAGCTCGGGACTCTTAGAGACCCAGTACTTC.